One sample yielded the 30 T cell receptor beta chains listed below, sequenced in a study of blood T cell repertoires in COVID-19. Profiled with immunoSEQ multiplex PCR; TCRdb holds only in-frame clones, not every one. The table records 35,000 to 50,000 clones, roughly 85% of them present only once. The source material was peripheral blood. Receptor source: a woman aged 70-85 years with acute or convalescent COVID-19.

CDR3: CAWKRGLAGADEQFF. The CDR3 DNA sequence: TGTGCCTGGAAGAGAGGACTAGCGGGAGCTGATGAGCAGTTCTTC. The chain is built from TRBV30 and TRBJ2-1; TRBD2 agrees at 13 bases. Germline V lookup: CDR1 GTSNPN, CDR2 SVGIG (reference sequence). J lost 8 bases, V lost 4 bases, and 8 bases had no gene match. CDR3 length equals 15 residues.

CDR3 DNA sequence: TGTGCCAGCAGTGGCTACAGGATCGAAGACACTGAAGCTTTCTTT. It codes for CASSGYRIEDTEAFF. The V gene is TRBV6-2 or TRBV6-3, the J gene TRBJ1-1, with D tentatively TRBD1 (5 bases). The CDR3 runs to 15 residues. Between the trimmed V and J ends, which lost 5 bases and 3 bases, there was a span of 16 bases. CDR1 and CDR2 from the germline V gene are MNHEY and SVGEGT.

DNA for the CDR3: TGTGCCAGCAGCTTGACTCCGGGACTAGCGGGGCAAGAGACCCAGTACTTC. Its protein is CASSLTPGLAGQETQYF. The chain uses TRBV5-5 and TRBJ2-5, with 13 nucleotides matching TRBD2. The CDR3 extends over 17 amino acids. Germline V gene lookup returns CDR1 SGHKS and CDR2 YYEKEE (reference sequence). V dropped 1 base and J dropped 2; count of bases not matched to a gene: 5.

V gene TRBV19 combines with J gene TRBJ2-5; perhaps TRBD2 as D (5 bases). In germline, CDR1 is LNHDA, CDR2 SQIVND (reference sequence). Trimming took off 5 bases at V and 5 bases at J, with 21 bases between the two ends. The CDR3 extends over 16 amino acids. CDR3 in DNA: TGTGCCAGTAGTGCCCAGACTTGGGCGGGTGGGGAGACCCAGTACTTC. Translating gives CASSAQTWAGGETQYF. The entire variable domain, with the rest obtained from reference TRBV19 and TRBJ2-5, is as follows: DGGITQSPKYLFRKEGQNVTLSCEQNLNHDAMYWYRQDPGQGLRLIYYSQIVNDFQKGDIAEGYSVSREKKESFPLTVTSAQKNPTAFYLCASSAQTWAGGETQYFGPGTRLLVL.

V is TRBV27 and J is TRBJ1-1; TRBD1 agrees at 10 bases. J was trimmed by 3 bases and V by 9 bases; bases with no gene match: 4. The CDR3 extends over 13 amino acids. Germline V CDR1 and CDR2: MNHEY, SMNVEV (reference sequence). The CDR3 DNA sequence: TGTGCCAGTCACGGACAGGGGGACACTGAAGCTTTCTTT. Protein: CASHGQGDTEAFF.

J is TRBJ2-7 and V is TRBV6-2 or TRBV6-3; TRBD1 agrees at 8 bases. CDR3 length: 17 residues. The junction had 19 bases not matched to a gene; V was cut back by 6 bases and J by 6 bases. Germline V gene data show CDR1 as MNHEY and CDR2 as SVGEGT. The CDR3 protein is CASSLLVFRTGRGEQYF. The CDR3 DNA follows: TGTGCCAGCAGCCTCTTGGTTTTCAGGACAGGGCGAGGCGAGCAGTACTTC.

V is TRBV14 and J is TRBJ1-1; 9 bases map to TRBD1. This CDR3 has 14 residues. Germline V gene lookup returns CDR1 SGHDN and CDR2 FVKESK. Trimming removed 5 bases from V and 4 bases from J; junction bases left unmatched: 5. The chain's CDR3 is CASSNRGQVTEAFF. The CDR3 DNA follows: TGTGCCAGCAGCAACAGGGGGCAGGTCACTGAAGCTTTCTTT.

Here the CDR3 reads CASSLQGLQGTEAFF. The CDR3 coding sequence is TGTGCCAGCAGCTTACAGGGACTTCAAGGCACTGAAGCTTTCTTT. The V and J genes are TRBV7-9 and TRBJ1-1, with D perhaps matching TRBD1 (5 bases). The V end lost 2 bases, the J end lost 4 bases, and 14 bases lay between the germline ends. The CDR3 has 15 amino acids. Germline V lookup: CDR1 SEHNR, CDR2 FQNEAQ (reference sequence).

This clone was observed a few times. The J gene is TRBJ1-5, the V gene TRBV10-1; D unresolved. Germline V CDR1 and CDR2: WNHNN, SYGVQD (reference sequence). The CDR3 extends over 13 amino acids. Trimming left V 4 bases short and J 1 base short, with 5 bases between. The DNA of the CDR3 is TGCGCCAGCAGTGGCGGCAGCAATCAGCCCCAGCATTTT. Protein sequence: CASSGGSNQPQHF.

This chain connects TRBV27 to TRBJ2-3, with no clear D. The V end was cut by 6 bases, the J end by 2 bases, with 15 bases between. CDR3 length: 15 amino acids. From germline, CDR1 is MNHEY and CDR2 SMNVEV (reference sequence). The CDR3 here is CASSLHTTPTDTQYF. DNA for the CDR3: TGTGCCAGCAGCCTACACACTACCCCCACAGATACGCAGTATTTT.

The sample holds a few counts of this clone. V is TRBV7-2 and J is TRBJ2-7; D is possibly TRBD1 (6 bases). The CDR3 has 13 residues. Germline CDR1 SGHTA, CDR2 FQGNSA. Trimming stripped 3 bases from V and 3 bases from J, with 9 bases between. The CDR3 nucleotides read TGTGCCAGCAGCTTCACAGGGAGCTACGAGCAGTACTTC. Amino acids: CASSFTGSYEQYF.

The rearrangement joins TRBV3-1 (or the pseudogene TRBV3-2) to TRBJ2-7; D call uncertain. There are 14 residues in the CDR3. Germline values: CDR1 LGHDT, CDR2 YNNKEL (reference sequence). Trimming cost V 1 base and J 2 bases, with 9 bases left between them. The chain's CDR3 is CASSQGLVTYEQYF. CDR3 nucleotide sequence: TGTGCCAGCAGCCAAGGGCTAGTAACCTACGAGCAGTACTTC.

This clone appeared once. The V gene is TRBV5-5, the J gene TRBJ1-4; D unclear. V lost 0 bases, J lost 5 bases, and 11 bases lay in between. Looked up from germline, CDR1 is SGHKS and CDR2 is YYEKEE (reference sequence). This CDR3 contains 15 residues. This CDR3 is CASSLGPISNEKLFF. The DNA for the CDR3 is TGTGCCAGCAGCTTGGGGCCCATTTCGAATGAAAAACTGTTTTTT.

The rearrangement links TRBV28 to TRBJ2-3, with TRBD2 as a possible D gene (5 bases). Trimming took 5 bases from V and 2 from J, leaving 14 bases between them. CDR3 length equals 15 residues. Germline V gene lookup returns CDR1 MDHEN and CDR2 SYDVKM. DNA of the CDR3: TGTGCCAGCAGTGTGCCCGGGATTACCACAGATACGCAGTATTTT. Translated: CASSVPGITTDTQYF.

The V call is TRBV5-1, the J call TRBJ1-1; perhaps TRBD1 as D (5 bases). This CDR3 comprises 16 residues. V lost 5 bases and J 1 base, leaving 18 bases between the germline ends. The germline gives CDR1 SGHRS, CDR2 YFSETQ. The CDR3 sequence is CASSSNVGPGNTEAFF. For the CDR3, the DNA is TGCGCCAGCAGTTCGAATGTGGGGCCGGGGAACACTGAAGCTTTCTTT.

This clone has only a few counts. V gene TRBV2 combines with J gene TRBJ1-1; 11 bases line up with TRBD1. Trimming removed 10 bases from V and 4 bases from J; junction bases left unmatched: 14. The CDR3 has 16 residues. The V gene's germline CDR1 is SNHLY and CDR2 FYNNEI. The CDR3 sequence: CATLGTGGVEGTEAFF. CDR3 coding DNA: TGTGCCACCTTGGGGACAGGGGGGGTCGAGGGCACTGAAGCTTTCTTT.

The chain combines TRBV28 with TRBJ1-2; a weak D match, TRBD1 (5 bases). The germline CDR1 and CDR2 sequences are MDHEN and SYDVKM. The V end lost 5 bases, the J end lost 4 bases, and 14 bases lay between the germline ends. This CDR3 comprises 14 residues. The CDR3, as DNA: TGTGCCAGCAGTCCCCGACAGTTCCCCTATGGCTACACCTTC. It codes for CASSPRQFPYGYTF.

The chain uses TRBV19 and TRBJ2-7; 8 bases are a match to TRBD2. This CDR3 has 16 residues. V lost 1 base and J lost 6; bases outside the gene matches: 11. Germline-derived CDR1 and CDR2 are LNHDA and SQIVND (reference sequence). The DNA of the CDR3 is TGTGCCAGTAGTATAGCCTCTACGGGAGGGCCAGTCGAGCAGTACTTC. Translation gives CASSIASTGGPVEQYF.

This chain links TRBV30 with TRBJ2-7; 9 bases line up with TRBD1. CDR1 and CDR2 (germline): GTSNPN, SVGIG (reference sequence). J lost 4 bases, V lost 0 bases, and 7 bases had no gene match. The CDR3 is 15 amino acids. CDR3: CAWSVQTGGGYEQYF. The CDR3 nucleotides read TGTGCCTGGAGTGTACAGACAGGGGGGGGATACGAGCAGTACTTC.

The chain uses TRBV27 and TRBJ2-3; D may be TRBD2 (5 bases). From germline, CDR1 is MNHEY and CDR2 SMNVEV (reference sequence). CDR3 size: 13 residues. V was clipped by 0 bases and J by 6 bases, with 7 bases between them. CDR3 sequence reads: CASSLSSGDTQYF. For the CDR3, the DNA is TGTGCCAGCAGTTTATCGTCGGGGGATACGCAGTATTTT.

CDR3 DNA sequence: TGTGCCAGCAGCCAAGATCTTCCCGCCGGGGTAGCGGAGAGCTCCTACAATGAGCAGTTCTTC. Its translation: CASSQDLPAGVAESSYNEQFF. The chain is built from TRBV14 and TRBJ2-1; D might be TRBD2 (6 bases). V gave up 0 bases and J gave up 0 bases, with 24 bases separating them. The CDR3 is made up of 21 amino acids. Germline CDR1 SGHDN, CDR2 FVKESK.

The chain employs TRBV28 and TRBJ1-2; 8 bases agree with TRBD1. V shed 4 bases, J shed 4 bases, and the junction held 2 bases outside the gene matches. Germline CDR1 MDHEN, CDR2 SYDVKM. There are 13 residues in the CDR3. In nucleotides, the CDR3 is TGTGCCAGCAGTTACGGGACAGGCTATGGCTACACCTTC. This gives the protein CASSYGTGYGYTF.

V gene TRBV6-5 combines with J gene TRBJ1-1; 10 bases are shared with TRBD1. The germline V gene has CDR1 MNHEY and CDR2 SVGAGI. Trimming at V came to 7 bases and at J to 0 bases, leaving 5 bases not matched to a gene. The CDR3 contains 15 residues. CDR3 in amino acids: CASMRTGGMNTEAFF. CDR3 coding DNA: TGTGCCAGCATGCGGACAGGGGGGATGAACACTGAAGCTTTCTTT.

The rearrangement uses TRBV6-5 and TRBJ2-2; 8 bases are shared with TRBD2. J was trimmed by 0 bases and V by 4 bases; bases with no gene match: 1. Germline-derived CDR1 and CDR2 are MNHEY and SVGAGI. The CDR3 length is 15 residues. The CDR3 is CASSSLAANTGELFF. The CDR3 DNA sequence: TGTGCCAGCAGTTCACTAGCGGCGAACACCGGGGAGCTGTTTTTT.

The chain recombines TRBV19 with TRBJ1-2; TRBD1 is a possible D gene (6 bases). Germline CDR1 reads LNHDA; CDR2 reads SQIVND (reference sequence). With 0 bases removed from V and 4 bases from J, the gap between germline ends came to 12 bases. This CDR3 has 15 amino acids. Here the CDR3 reads CASSIDPQGTYGYTF. CDR3 DNA sequence: TGTGCCAGTAGTATAGACCCACAGGGAACCTATGGCTACACCTTC. The complete variable domain, with remaining parts taken from reference TRBV19 and TRBJ1-2, reads DGGITQSPKYLFRKEGQNVTLSCEQNLNHDAMYWYRQDPGQGLRLIYYSQIVNDFQKGDIAEGYSVSREKKESFPLTVTSAQKNPTAFYLCASSIDPQGTYGYTFGSGTRLTVV.

J is TRBJ1-1 and V is TRBV24-1; 12 bases match TRBD1. CDR1 KGHDR and CDR2 SFDVKD come from the germline V gene. Trimming removed 5 bases from V and 5 bases from J; junction bases left unmatched: 8. The CDR3 has 16 residues. In nucleotides, the CDR3 is TGTGCCACCAGTGGGGGGACAGGGGGCCTTGGGACTGAAGCTTTCTTT. Translation gives CATSGGTGGLGTEAFF.

This chain connects TRBV6-5 to TRBJ1-5; D possibly corresponds to TRBD1 (6 bases). CDR3 length: 15 amino acids. Trimming shortened V by 6 bases and J by 0 bases, and 12 bases separated the two germline ends. Germline assignment: CDR1 MNHEY and CDR2 SVGAGI. CDR3 nucleotide sequence: TGTGCCAGCAGATCGGACAGAAATAGCAATCAGCCCCAGCATTTT. Translated, it gives CASRSDRNSNQPQHF.

The chain has TRBV7-3 and TRBJ2-4; 11 bases match TRBD1. This CDR3 spans 14 amino acids. In germline, CDR1 is SGHTA, CDR2 FQGTGA. V trimming: 1 base; J trimming: 8 bases; junction bases outside the gene matches: 1. The DNA for the CDR3 is TGTGCCAGCAGCTTAAAGGGACAGGGGGACATTCAGTACTTC. It is translated as CASSLKGQGDIQYF.

This sequence joins TRBV19 and TRBJ1-6; D remains ambiguous. The germline CDR1 and CDR2 sequences are LNHDA and SQIVND (reference sequence). This CDR3 comprises 16 residues. Trimming removed 4 bases at V and 5 bases at J, with 15 bases between. CDR3 DNA: TGTGCCAGTAGTAACCCGGGAGAGCCGAATAATTCACCCCTCCACTTT. It is translated as CASSNPGEPNNSPLHF.

CDR3 in DNA: TGTGCCAGCTCCAGACTAGCAGGGTCGAATGAGCAGTTCTTC. It is translated as CASSRLAGSNEQFF. The V call is TRBV11-3, the J call TRBJ2-1; 7 nucleotides match TRBD2. CDR1 is SGHNT, CDR2 YENEEA, per germline. After removal of 8 bases from V and 7 bases from J, the junction contained 11 bases not matched to a gene. The CDR3 contains 14 residues. The full variable domain, completed using reference TRBV11-3 and TRBJ2-1, is EAGVVQSPRYKIIEKKQPVAFWCNPISGHNTLYWYLQNLGQGPELLIRYENEEAVDDSQLPKDRFSAERLKGVDSTLKIQPAELGDSAVYLCASSRLAGSNEQFFGPGTRLTVL.